This TCR beta chain was captured in a study of OX40 agonist ivuxolimab in advanced cancers. Looking at the study overall: Patients undergoing dose escalation presented with hepatocellular carcinoma, melanoma, renal cell or head and neck cancer. Three patients, one with hepatocellular carcinoma and two with cutaneous melanoma, responded partially.

This CDR3 is 18 amino acids long. The data were produced by immunoSEQ multiplex PCR, yet TCRdb's version contains in-frame clones alone and is incomplete. The sample shows about 48,000 clones, 70% to 90% of them seen only once. This clone has more than one count but fewer than ten. Other DNA sequences in this specimen translate into the identical CDR3. The sample here was CD4+ or CD8+ T cells sorted from blood, taken in a trial of the OX40 agonist ivuxolimab. The V gene is TRBV5-2, the J gene TRBJ1-3. TRBV5-2 is listed as a pseudogene. The TCR sequence derives from an adult with an advanced solid tumor such as melanoma, head and neck, liver or kidney cancer. CDR3 protein: CASSLRLSGTPLENTIYF. The CDR3 nucleotides read TGCGCCAGCAGCCTTAGACTGTCCGGGACTCCCTTGGAAAACACCATATATTTT.